This T cell receptor beta chain was identified during a study of beta chain features in type 1 diabetes (dated by TCRdb to between 2018 and 2020). Describing the broader study: No differences in mean age, gender distribution, total cell number or subset yield were found between patients and healthy donors. A total of just under 110,000,000 sorted cells were examined across all samples, and RNA yield correlated strongly with the number of cells per subset. In the study, TCRB repertoires of sorted circulating CD4+ T cell subsets from recently diagnosed type 1 diabetes patients were compared with those of matched healthy donors. Regulatory and stem cell-like memory subsets were isolated from only 8 patients and about 8 healthy donors, whereas naive and central memory subsets came from all 30 or so donors. Overall results and qualifications from the work: Naive, central memory and regulatory TCRB repertoires appeared to be more alike among patients than among healthy donors. Sequencing cDNA rather than genomic DNA could over-represent highly expressing activated cells, although activation and CD3 levels did not differ between groups. Fewer insertions and more nucleotide deletions at VDJ recombination sites were observed in patients with type 1 diabetes, implying thymic rearrangement abnormalities. Because small numbers of individuals were included in the HLA sub-analyses, any influence of HLA type on TCRB rearrangement was left unresolved. Type 1 diabetes patients showed a moderate but significant shortening of TCRB CDR3 length in all four CD4+ subsets. PCR may preferentially amplify shorter templates, but because patient and control samples were amplified and corrected together, any resulting skew would affect both groups equally.

From each donor, a single peripheral blood sample of around 0.12 L on average was drawn into heparinised tubes. A BD FACSAria II was used to sort naive, central memory, regulatory and stem cell-like memory CD4+ T cells with a panel that included CD45RO, CCR7, CD25, CD127, CD95 and CD27. A purity above 95% was achieved for all sorted populations. PBMCs were isolated immediately by Lymphoprep density gradient centrifugation and stained directly without culture. To minimize batch effects, samples were stained and sorted in pairs, one healthy donor with one patient per experiment. The entire amount of isolated RNA was reverse transcribed using the High Capacity cDNA Reverse Transcription Kit, so the sequenced TCRB transcripts were expressed ones. Deep immunoSEQ sequencing was performed on naive, central memory and regulatory T cell samples, with an average of about 3.6 million total reads per sample. After sorted cells were lysed in RLT buffer, RNA was extracted with DNase-treated RNeasy Micro or Mini kits, with the choice depending on cell number. Each cell subset was processed separately to prevent cross-contamination, with patient and healthy donor samples processed together. TCRB sequences were amplified from cDNA with the immunoSEQ multiplex PCR, producing 87-bp fragments spanning the CDR3 region. Amplicons were sequenced on the Illumina HiSeq platform. Processing in the source paper ran as follows. PCR bias was computationally corrected using synthetic template baselines, reads within Hamming distance 2 were collapsed, and singletons that could not be merged were discarded. Reads were aligned against IMGT so that V, D and J genes, CDR3 length and insertions or deletions at six rearrangement sites could be assigned. Within each subset, clonotype counts were normalized to sorted cell number, after which true diversity and Gini coefficients were computed with the tcR R package. The overlap coefficient, calculated on TCRB nucleotide sequences, was used to quantify repertoire sharing. TCRdb took over this immuneACCESS table, retaining in-frame rearrangements with V and J assigned. Such tables are incomplete; in checked studies, under half of the missing clones stem from an unresolved V gene, and the remainder is unexplained. V and J calls and clone size are given by that table; D and trimming were obtained from the DNA. The table for this sample lists roughly 400,000 clones; 8% to 10% of them were counted only once. Of the sample, 0.6% falls within the top ten clones.

The germline V gene supplies CDR1 MNHEY and CDR2 SVGAGI. Counted from cysteine to phenylalanine, this CDR3 has 14 amino acids. The sequence is cut down to CDR3 DNA, 42 bases in frame from base 1. Trimming accounts for 10 bases at V and 5 bases at J, while the number of junction bases matched to no gene is 11. With respect to this clone: The antigen it binds to is not known. Base qualities are missing; no much larger clone stands one base away.

The source is a man in his thirties or forties with type 1 diabetes. Specimen: central memory CD4+ T cells from blood. The sequence is built from TRBV6-5 and TRBJ2-7, with 10 central nucleotides matching TRBD2. The nucleotide sequence reads TGTGCCACACGGCGAGCGGGAGGGCACCACGAGCAGTACTTC. Its coded protein is CATRRAGGHHEQYF.